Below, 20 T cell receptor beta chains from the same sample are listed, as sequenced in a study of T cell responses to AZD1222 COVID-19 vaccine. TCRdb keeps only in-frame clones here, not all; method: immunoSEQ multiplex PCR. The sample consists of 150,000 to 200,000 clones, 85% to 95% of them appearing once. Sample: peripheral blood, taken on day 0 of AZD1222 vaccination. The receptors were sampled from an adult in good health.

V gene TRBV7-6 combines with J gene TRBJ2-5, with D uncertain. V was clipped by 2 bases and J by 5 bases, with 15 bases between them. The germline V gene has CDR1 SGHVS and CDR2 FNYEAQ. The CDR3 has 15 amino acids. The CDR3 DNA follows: TGTGCCAGCAGCTTAAATAGTGGAACAGTCGAGACCCAGTACTTC. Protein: CASSLNSGTVETQYF.

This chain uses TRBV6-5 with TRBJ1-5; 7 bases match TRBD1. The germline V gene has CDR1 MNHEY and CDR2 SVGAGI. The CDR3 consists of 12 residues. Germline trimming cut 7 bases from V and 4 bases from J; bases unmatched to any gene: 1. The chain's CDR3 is CASTGQNQPQHF. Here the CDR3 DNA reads TGTGCCAGCACGGGACAGAATCAGCCCCAGCATTTT.

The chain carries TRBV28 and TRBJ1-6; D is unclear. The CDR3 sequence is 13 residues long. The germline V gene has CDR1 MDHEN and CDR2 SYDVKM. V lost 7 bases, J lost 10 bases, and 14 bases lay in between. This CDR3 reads CASMSGRWSPLHF. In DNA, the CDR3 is TGTGCCAGCATGAGTGGGAGATGGTCACCCCTCCACTTT.

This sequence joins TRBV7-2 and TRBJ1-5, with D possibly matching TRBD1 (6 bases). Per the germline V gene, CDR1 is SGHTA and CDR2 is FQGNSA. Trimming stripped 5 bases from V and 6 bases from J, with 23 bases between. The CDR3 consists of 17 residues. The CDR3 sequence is CASSESGGREDSQPQHF. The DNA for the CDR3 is TGTGCCAGCAGCGAAAGCGGGGGCAGGGAGGATAGTCAGCCCCAGCATTTT.

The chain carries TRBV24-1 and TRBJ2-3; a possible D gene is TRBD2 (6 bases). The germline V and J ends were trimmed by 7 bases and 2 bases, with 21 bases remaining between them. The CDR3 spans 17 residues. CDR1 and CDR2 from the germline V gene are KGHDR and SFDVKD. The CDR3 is CATSPAALRRDTDTQYF. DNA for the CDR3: TGTGCCACCAGCCCTGCTGCCCTGCGGAGGGACACAGATACGCAGTATTTT.

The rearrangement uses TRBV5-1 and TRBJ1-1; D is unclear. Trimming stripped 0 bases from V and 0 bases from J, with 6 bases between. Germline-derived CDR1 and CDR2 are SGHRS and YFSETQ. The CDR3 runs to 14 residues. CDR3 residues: CASSLEGLNTEAFF. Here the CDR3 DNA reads TGCGCCAGCAGCTTGGAAGGGTTGAACACTGAAGCTTTCTTT. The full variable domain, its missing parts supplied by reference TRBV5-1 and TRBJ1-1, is KAGVTQTPRYLIKTRGQQVTLSCSPISGHRSVSWYQQTPGQGLQFLFEYFSETQRNKGNFPGRFSGRQFSNSRSEMNVSTLELGDSALYLCASSLEGLNTEAFFGQGTRLTVV.

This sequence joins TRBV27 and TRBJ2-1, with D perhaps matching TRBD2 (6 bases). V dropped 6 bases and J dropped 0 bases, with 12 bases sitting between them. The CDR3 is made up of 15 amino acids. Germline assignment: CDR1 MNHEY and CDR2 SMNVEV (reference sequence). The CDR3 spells CASSGDWSSYNEQFF. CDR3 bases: TGTGCCAGCAGCGGGGACTGGTCCTCCTACAATGAGCAGTTCTTC.

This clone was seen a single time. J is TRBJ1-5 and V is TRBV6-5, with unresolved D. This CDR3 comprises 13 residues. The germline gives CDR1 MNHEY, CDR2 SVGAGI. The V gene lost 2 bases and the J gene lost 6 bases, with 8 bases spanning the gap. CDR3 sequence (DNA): TGTGCCAGCAGTTACCTCGGTGCTCAGCCCCAGCATTTT. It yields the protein CASSYLGAQPQHF.

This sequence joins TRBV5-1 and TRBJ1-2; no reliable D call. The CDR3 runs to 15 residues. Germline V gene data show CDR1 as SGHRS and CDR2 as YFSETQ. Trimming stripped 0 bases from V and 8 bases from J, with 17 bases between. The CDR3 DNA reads TGCGCCAGCAGCTTGGGCGCCGGCGTCCTTAACGGCTACACCTTC. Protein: CASSLGAGVLNGYTF.

The CDR3 DNA follows: TGTGCCAGTACCTTGACAGTGATTAGCAATCAGCCCCAGCATTTT. Its protein product is CASTLTVISNQPQHF. The chain has TRBV19 and TRBJ1-5; D possibly corresponds to TRBD1 (5 bases). V dropped 7 bases and J dropped 0 bases, with 13 bases sitting between them. The germline V gene has CDR1 LNHDA and CDR2 SQIVND (reference sequence). This CDR3 is built from 15 residues.

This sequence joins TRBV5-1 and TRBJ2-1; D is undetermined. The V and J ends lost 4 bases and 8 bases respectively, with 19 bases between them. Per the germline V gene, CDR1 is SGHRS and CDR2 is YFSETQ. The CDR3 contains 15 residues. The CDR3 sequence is CASSRLSVNVDEQFF. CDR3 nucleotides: TGCGCCAGCAGCCGGCTATCAGTAAATGTCGATGAGCAGTTCTTC.

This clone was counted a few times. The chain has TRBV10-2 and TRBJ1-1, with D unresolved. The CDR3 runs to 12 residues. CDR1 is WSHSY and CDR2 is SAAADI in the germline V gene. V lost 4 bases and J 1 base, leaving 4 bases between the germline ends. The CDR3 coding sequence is TGCGCCAGCAGTGCACAGAACACTGAAGCTTTCTTT. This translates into CASSAQNTEAFF.

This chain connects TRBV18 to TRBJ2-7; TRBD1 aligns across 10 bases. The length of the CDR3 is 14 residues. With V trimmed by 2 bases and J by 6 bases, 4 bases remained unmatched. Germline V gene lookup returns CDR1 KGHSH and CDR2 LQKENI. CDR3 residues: CASSPGTGDREQYF. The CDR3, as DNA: TGTGCCAGCTCACCAGGGACAGGGGATCGCGAGCAGTACTTC. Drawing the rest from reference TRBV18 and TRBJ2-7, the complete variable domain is NAGVMQNPRHLVRRRGQEARLRCSPMKGHSHVYWYRQLPEEGLKFMVYLQKENIIDESGMPKERFSAEFPKEGPSILRIQQVVRGDSAAYFCASSPGTGDREQYFGPGTRLTVT.

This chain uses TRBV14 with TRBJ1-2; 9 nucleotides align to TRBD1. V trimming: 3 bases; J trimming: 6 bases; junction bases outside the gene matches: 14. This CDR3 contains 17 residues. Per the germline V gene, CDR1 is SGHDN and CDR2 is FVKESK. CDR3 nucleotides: TGTGCCAGCAGCCACCCGGCCGGGACAGGGAGAGGACATGGCTACACCTTC. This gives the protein CASSHPAGTGRGHGYTF.

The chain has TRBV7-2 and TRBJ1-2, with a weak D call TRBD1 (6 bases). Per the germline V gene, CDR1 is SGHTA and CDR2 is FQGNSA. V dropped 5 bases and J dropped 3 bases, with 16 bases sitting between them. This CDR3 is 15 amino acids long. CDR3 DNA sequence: TGTGCCAGCAGCCCCCGGTCGGGGGCCGACTATGGCTACACCTTC. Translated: CASSPRSGADYGYTF.

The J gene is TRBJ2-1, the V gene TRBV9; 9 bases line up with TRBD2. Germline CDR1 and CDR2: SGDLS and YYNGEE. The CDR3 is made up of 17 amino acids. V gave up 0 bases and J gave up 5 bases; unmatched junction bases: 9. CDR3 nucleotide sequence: TGTGCCAGCAGCGTAGGGGCTAGCGGGACGGTTGACAATGAGCAGTTCTTC. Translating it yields CASSVGASGTVDNEQFF.

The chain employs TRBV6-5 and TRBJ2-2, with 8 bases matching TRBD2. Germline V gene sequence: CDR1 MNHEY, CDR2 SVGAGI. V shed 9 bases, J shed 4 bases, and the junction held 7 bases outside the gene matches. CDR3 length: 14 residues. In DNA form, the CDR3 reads TGTGCCAGTGCCGGGACTAGTCCCACCGGGGAGCTGTTTTTT. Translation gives CASAGTSPTGELFF.

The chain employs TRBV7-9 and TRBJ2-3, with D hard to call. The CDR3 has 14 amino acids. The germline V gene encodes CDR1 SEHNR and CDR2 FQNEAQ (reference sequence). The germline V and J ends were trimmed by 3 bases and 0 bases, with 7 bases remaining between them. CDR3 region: CASSFGPSTDTQYF. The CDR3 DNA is TGTGCCAGCAGCTTCGGGCCTAGCACAGATACGCAGTATTTT.

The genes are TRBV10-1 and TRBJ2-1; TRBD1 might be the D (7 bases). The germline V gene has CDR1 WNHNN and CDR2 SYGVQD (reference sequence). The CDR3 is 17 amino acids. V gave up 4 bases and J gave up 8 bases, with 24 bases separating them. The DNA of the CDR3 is TGCGCCAGCAGTGCCTCGCGGGGTAGACAGGGTGGCGATGAGCAGTTCTTC. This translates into CASSASRGRQGGDEQFF.

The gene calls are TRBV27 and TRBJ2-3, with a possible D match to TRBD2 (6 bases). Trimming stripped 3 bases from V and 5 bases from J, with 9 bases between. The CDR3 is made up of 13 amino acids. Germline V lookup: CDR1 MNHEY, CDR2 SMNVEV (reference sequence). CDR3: CASSFGGGDTQYF. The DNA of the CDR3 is TGTGCCAGCAGTTTTGGGGGAGGAGATACGCAGTATTTT.